This TCR beta chain appears in the sequencing data of a study of metastatic and nonmetastatic thyroid tumors. Thyroid surgery had not been preceded by any treatment in any patient. TCRdb called clones again from the PCR reads with MiXCR. In the table there are thousands of clones, 16% of which are singletons. Trimming left V 6 bases short and J 1 base short, with 9 bases between. From germline, CDR1 is ENHRY and CDR2 SYGVKD. CDR3 length equals 14 residues. This TCR was sampled from a male donor with papillary thyroid cancer or a benign thyroid nodule (not recorded which). Some clones in this sample may be carry-over from other donors' samples. What was sequenced was tumor tissue. The rearrangement links TRBV10-3 to TRBJ2-2; D is possibly TRBD2 (6 bases). In DNA form, the CDR3 reads TGTGCCATCAGACGGGAGCTGAACACCGGGGAGCTGTTTTTT. Translating it yields CAIRRELNTGELFF.